The subject of this entry is one T cell receptor (beta chain). Its antigen is unidentified. These data originate in a study of OX40 agonist ivuxolimab in advanced cancers. Study-level background: At 0.01 to 10 mg/kg, ivuxolimab was administered intravenously to patients every 2 weeks. One patient with hepatocellular carcinoma and two with cutaneous melanoma, three in all, had partial responses. Whole-study results and caveats: CD4+ and CD8+ blood T cells expanded clonally by week 6 at 0.1 to 3.0 mg/kg.

Clones were read by immunoSEQ multiplex PCR, and TCRdb kept only the in-frame ones, dropping some. The table lists tens of thousands of clones, 90% to 95% of them singletons, with around 2.7% in the top ten. The CDR3 is made up of 13 amino acids. Trimming left V 6 bases short and J 4 bases short, with 12 bases between. Germline CDR1 reads SNHLY; CDR2 reads FYNNEI. This sample comprised CD4+ or CD8+ T cells sorted from blood, obtained in a trial of the OX40 agonist ivuxolimab. This receptor was obtained from an adult with an advanced solid tumor such as melanoma, head and neck, liver or kidney cancer. The chain links TRBV2 to TRBJ1-1, with a weak D call TRBD1 (6 bases). The CDR3 DNA is TGTGCCAGCAGGAAGGGGGTGGTCACTGAAGCTTTCTTT. Protein sequence: CASRKGVVTEAFF.